This TCR beta chain was identified in a study of T cell repertoires in cytomegalovirus infection (dated by TCRdb to the late 2010s). For the study in its entirety: Alongside well-studied HLA-B-restricted epitopes, the peptide stimulations were aimed at recently identified HLA-C-restricted CMV epitopes, whose presentation resists viral immunomodulation. Because public TCR beta signatures pointed to carriage of CMV infection together with the matching HLA type, the HLA type of each donor mattered for the analysis. General findings and caveats noted by the study authors: In the ex vivo response, HLA-C-restricted CMV-specific TCR beta clonotypes were dominant, and in two of eight donors the single most frequent clonotype came from this HLA-C-restricted group. In both this cohort and an independent roughly 330-donor cohort, the cumulative frequency of public TCR beta family members distinguished carriers of CMV infection plus the relevant HLA type.

The CDR3 runs 15 residues from the cysteine to the phenylalanine. The only DNA kept is the CDR3, 45 bases in frame from the first base. The germline V gene yields MGHRA for CDR1 and YSYEKL for CDR2. Trimming takes 5 bases from V and 0 bases from J, and the germline ends sit 14 bases apart. The sequencer listed for this sample is Illumina HiSeq 1500. TCRdb reprocessed the public reads (quality trimming at Q25 with fastp, clone calling with MiXCR) and kept in-frame beta chains. CDR3 protein duplicates are merged, each entry listing the most common genes and DNA. The sample yields some 110,000 distinct CDR3 sequences; about 31% were counted once. The top ten constitute roughly 53% of the sample. Note on this clonotype: It has no known antigen specificity. Base qualities were left out, and no much larger clone turns up one base away.

Interpreted using the paper, the treatment or condition label stands for: in vitro stimulation with specific CMV peptide epitopes to enrich CMV-specific T cells. The receptor chain draws on TRBV4-1 and TRBJ2-7, with no confident D gene call. The receptor's source is a human donor in good health (CMV status not recorded). Some clones in this sample may be carry-over from other donors' samples. The material was CD8+ T cells from cultured PBMCs, obtained from culture after CMV antigen stimulation. CDR3 sequence: CASSSGPSTSYEQYF. The nucleotides are TGCGCCAGCAGCTCCGGGCCGTCTACCTCCTACGAGCAGTACTTC.